Below, one T cell receptor (beta chain) is given with its context. The table lists this clone with a few counts. There is no known antigen for this receptor. Base qualities are not recorded, but no much larger clone differs from it by a single base. Each donor gave one peripheral blood draw, averaging roughly 100 mL, which was collected into heparinised tubes. A BD FACSAria II and a panel including CD45RO, CCR7, CD25, CD127, CD95 and CD27 were used to sort naive, central memory, regulatory and stem cell-like memory CD4+ T cells. A purity above 98% was achieved for all sorted populations. Right away, PBMCs were isolated by Lymphoprep density gradient centrifugation and were stained directly, with no culture step. So that batch effects would be minimized, each experiment stained and sorted samples in pairs, pairing one healthy donor with one patient. This entry comes from a study of beta chain features in type 1 diabetes (dated by TCRdb to 2016 to 2018). About the investigation overall: Mean age, gender distribution, total cell number and subset yield did not differ between patients and healthy donors. In the study, TCRB repertoires of sorted circulating CD4+ T cell subsets from recently diagnosed type 1 diabetes patients were compared with those of matched healthy donors. A total of 85 million to 140 million sorted cells were examined across all samples, and the number of cells per subset was strongly correlated with RNA yield. Regulatory and stem cell-like memory subsets were isolated from only 8 patients and about eight healthy donors, whereas naive and central memory subsets came from all 30 or so donors.

All of the isolated RNA was reverse transcribed with the High Capacity cDNA Reverse Transcription Kit, so expressed TCRB transcripts were sequenced. Deep immunoSEQ sequencing was applied to naive, central memory and regulatory T cell samples, giving an average of approximately 3.8 million total reads per sample. Sorted cells were lysed in RLT buffer, and RNA was extracted using DNase-treated RNeasy Micro or Mini kits according to cell number. To prevent cross-contamination, each cell subset was processed individually, whereas patient and healthy donor samples were processed jointly. TCRB sequences were amplified from cDNA with the immunoSEQ multiplex PCR, producing 87-bp fragments spanning the CDR3 region. Sequencing of the amplicons was done on the Illumina HiSeq platform. The published analysis was carried out like this. PCR bias was computationally corrected using synthetic template baselines, reads within Hamming distance 2 were collapsed, and singletons that could not be merged were discarded. By aligning reads against IMGT, V, D and J genes, CDR3 length, and insertions or deletions at six rearrangement sites were assigned. Within each subset, clonotype counts were normalized to sorted cell number, after which true diversity and Gini coefficients were computed with the tcR R package. Repertoire sharing was quantified using the overlap coefficient calculated on TCRB nucleotide sequences. The table was pulled from immuneACCESS by TCRdb, which kept in-frame rearrangements only. Such tables lose some clones; where checked, under half of the loss comes from unresolved V genes, and the rest has no known cause. That table furnishes V, J and clone size, whereas the DNA furnished D and trimming. The sample table records about 170,000 clones; 6.5% to 8.5% of these occur just once. Of the sample, 0.5% to 0.55% is held by the ten largest clones.

Summary of the overall study and its limitations: PCR may preferentially amplify shorter templates, but because patient and control samples were amplified and corrected together, any resulting skew would affect both groups equally. Fewer insertions and more nucleotide deletions at VDJ recombination sites were observed in patients with type 1 diabetes, implying thymic rearrangement abnormalities. Because small numbers of individuals were included in the HLA sub-analyses, any influence of HLA type on TCRB rearrangement was left unresolved. Naive, central memory and regulatory TCRB repertoires appeared more similar among patients than among healthy donors. Type 1 diabetes patients showed a moderate but significant shortening of TCRB CDR3 length in all four CD4+ subsets. Because cDNA was sequenced instead of genomic DNA, activated cells with high expression could be over-represented, although the groups did not differ in activation or CD3 levels.

The receptor was derived from a young man with type 1 diabetes. Sequencing was carried out using central memory CD4+ T cells from blood.

CDR3 region: CASSSPPGGQPQHF. The DNA reads TGTGCCAGCAGTTCGCCCCCGGGGGGTCAGCCCCAGCATTTT. The chain uses TRBV6-6 and TRBJ1-5; the D gene is possibly TRBD1, with 5 bases matching. CDR1 and CDR2 (MNHNY, SVGAGI) derive from the germline V gene (reference sequence). The CDR3, from cysteine to phenylalanine, totals 14 residues. Of the read, only the CDR3 DNA is kept; its 42 bases are in frame from base 1. V and J lose 4 bases and 6 bases, and a span of 13 bases separates them.